Listed here are 11 T cell receptor beta chains from one sample, sequenced in a study of T cell responses to AZD1222 COVID-19 vaccine. Assay: immunoSEQ multiplex PCR; the TCRdb copy retains only in-frame clones and omits some. The table lists 180,000 or so clones, roughly 92% of them singletons. The material sequenced was peripheral blood, taken 28 days after the second AZD1222 dose. The receptors originated from an adult who received the AZD1222 COVID-19 vaccine.

V and J are TRBV5-1 and TRBJ1-2; no reliable D call. Germline CDR1 is SGHRS and CDR2 is YFSETQ. The CDR3 is 11 residues long. Deletions cut 5 bases from V and 3 bases from J, with 5 bases between. For the CDR3, the DNA is TGCGCCAGCAGTAATGACTATGGCTACACCTTC. It yields the protein CASSNDYGYTF.

The CDR3 sequence is CSVGGEGQTTNEKLFF. CDR3 nucleotide sequence: TGCAGCGTTGGGGGGGAAGGGCAAACAACTAATGAAAAACTGTTTTTT. The chain uses TRBV29-1 and TRBJ1-4; D may be TRBD1 (5 bases). Trimming cost V 4 bases and J 0 bases, with 15 bases left between them. The CDR3 is 16 residues long. Germline CDR1 and CDR2: SQVTM and ANQGSEA.

The chain combines TRBV7-9 with TRBJ2-7, with D perhaps matching TRBD2 (7 bases). Germline V gives CDR1 SEHNR, CDR2 FQNEAQ (reference sequence). This CDR3 spans 17 amino acids. V lost 2 bases, J lost 0 bases, and 17 bases lay in between. This chain's CDR3 is CASSLSRGGQASYEQYF. The CDR3 region has the DNA TGTGCCAGCAGCTTAAGTAGGGGGGGACAAGCCTCCTACGAGCAGTACTTC.

A single count supports this clone. The chain combines TRBV7-9 with TRBJ2-7; unclear D gene. V was pared by 1 base and J by 1 base, with 11 bases between. Germline V gene data show CDR1 as SEHNR and CDR2 as FQNEAQ (reference sequence). This CDR3 comprises 15 residues. CDR3 sequence: CASSLEVAASYEQYF. The CDR3 region has the DNA TGTGCCAGCAGCTTAGAGGTTGCAGCTTCCTACGAGCAGTACTTC. The complete variable domain, with remaining parts taken from reference TRBV7-9 and TRBJ2-7, reads DTGVSQNPRHKITKRGQNVTFRCDPISEHNRLYWYRQTLGQGPEFLTYFQNEAQLEKSRLLSDRFSAERPKGSFSTLEIQRTEQGDSAMYLCASSLEVAASYEQYFGPGTRLTVT.

J is TRBJ2-2 and V is TRBV5-1; 9 bases are shared with TRBD2. Trimming at V came to 4 bases and at J to 5 bases, leaving 9 bases not matched to a gene. The CDR3 contains 16 residues. The germline V gene encodes CDR1 SGHRS and CDR2 YFSETQ. The CDR3 region has the DNA TGCGCCAGCAGCCTCACGAATAGCGGGGGAACCGGGGAGCTGTTTTTT. This encodes CASSLTNSGGTGELFF.

The chain couples TRBV12-3 or TRBV12-4 to TRBJ1-2; weak D call: TRBD1 (5 bases). This CDR3 comprises 13 residues. The V end lost 2 bases, the J end lost 6 bases, and 10 bases lay between the germline ends. CDR3 coding DNA: TGTGCCAGCAGTTTAAGTGGAGGGGATGGCTACACCTTC. This gives the protein CASSLSGGDGYTF.

The gene calls are TRBV7-9 and TRBJ1-5; D possibly corresponds to TRBD1 (5 bases). The CDR3 covers 12 residues. The V end lost 2 bases, the J end lost 7 bases, and 6 bases lay between the germline ends. CDR1 and CDR2 from the germline V gene are SEHNR and FQNEAQ (reference sequence). The CDR3 loop is CASSLQGQPQHF. CDR3 nucleotide sequence: TGTGCCAGCAGCTTACAGGGCCAGCCCCAGCATTTT. The variable domain in full, with the rest retrieved from reference TRBV7-9 and TRBJ1-5, is DTGVSQNPRHKITKRGQNVTFRCDPISEHNRLYWYRQTLGQGPEFLTYFQNEAQLEKSRLLSDRFSAERPKGSFSTLEIQRTEQGDSAMYLCASSLQGQPQHFGDGTRLSIL.

The V call is TRBV4-2, the J call TRBJ1-2, with TRBD1 identical over 11 bases. Per the germline V gene, CDR1 is LGHNA and CDR2 is YNFKEQ. The CDR3 runs 16 residues. The junction had 9 bases not matched to a gene; V was cut back by 4 bases and J by 5 bases. CDR3 sequence (DNA): TGTGCCAGCAGCCGGGAAGGACAGGGGGCGAATTATGGCTACACCTTC. Translating it yields CASSREGQGANYGYTF.

The V call is TRBV7-8, the J call TRBJ1-4; possibly TRBD1 for D (6 bases). The germline V gene encodes CDR1 SGHVS and CDR2 FQNEAQ. V shed 5 bases and J shed 5 bases, with 15 bases lying between them. The CDR3 has 15 residues. This CDR3 is CASSPLQGRNEKLFF. The CDR3 DNA sequence: TGTGCCAGCAGCCCGCTACAGGGACGGAATGAAAAACTGTTTTTT.

V is TRBV6-6 and J is TRBJ1-1; D gene uncertain. V lost 2 bases and J lost 0, with 7 bases in between. The CDR3 sequence is 14 residues long. CDR1 MNHNY and CDR2 SVGAGI come from the germline V gene (reference sequence). The CDR3 DNA reads as TGTGCCAGCAGTTACCCGGATCTGAACACTGAAGCTTTCTTT. As protein: CASSYPDLNTEAFF.

The rearrangement links TRBV3-1 (or the pseudogene TRBV3-2) to TRBJ2-7; D is uncertain. Per the germline V gene, CDR1 is LGHDT and CDR2 is YNNKEL (reference sequence). V lost 6 bases and J lost 4, with 7 bases in between. The CDR3 contains 11 residues. The CDR3 bases are TGTGCCAGCAGTCGTAATTACGAGCAGTACTTC. This sequence encodes CASSRNYEQYF.